This T cell receptor (beta chain) was captured in a study of technical replicates of blood from a few donors. The method was immunoSEQ multiplex PCR; TCRdb's version includes in-frame clones alone and lacks a portion of them. Counted here are 85,000 to 90,000 clones, 92% occurring once; the ten biggest clones make up roughly 0.25%. Germline-derived CDR1 and CDR2 are MNHEY and SVGAGI. The CDR3 totals 15 residues. Between the trimmed V and J ends, which lost 6 bases and 6 bases, there was a span of 15 bases. Material: T cells isolated from PBMCs. J is TRBJ1-6 and V is TRBV6-5; D unresolved. This receptor was obtained from a human donor in good health. CDR3 DNA: TGTGCCAGCAGCCCTAGCAGGACCCTTAATTCACCCCTCCACTTT. It encodes CASSPSRTLNSPLHF.